The 4 T cell receptor beta chains below come from one sample, sequenced in a study of blood T cell repertoires in COVID-19. TCRdb's table, derived via immunoSEQ multiplex PCR, lists solely in-frame clones and lacks some. In the table there are hundreds of thousands of clones, approximately 80% of which are singletons. The sequencing sample was made of peripheral blood. These receptors all stem from a woman older than 75 with COVID-19, enrolled during active disease.

The chain has TRBV20-1 and TRBJ1-1; weak D call: TRBD1 (5 bases). With 3 bases removed from V and 11 bases from J, the gap between germline ends came to 22 bases. The germline CDR1 and CDR2 sequences are DFQATT and SNEGSKA (reference sequence). The CDR3 is 14 amino acids. CDR3 amino acids: CSASGGGSIGGAFF. CDR3 coding DNA: TGCAGTGCTAGTGGGGGTGGGTCGATCGGAGGGGCTTTCTTT.

In its sample, this clone was seen a few times. This sequence joins TRBV19 and TRBJ1-2, with 10 bases matching TRBD1. Germline CDR1 is LNHDA and CDR2 is SQIVND (reference sequence). V shed 7 bases and J 3 bases; nucleotides not matched to a gene: 11. The CDR3 is 16 amino acids. CDR3 nucleotides: TGTGCCAGTAAGAGGGGGACAGGGGAAGGCGACTATGGCTACACCTTC. Residues: CASKRGTGEGDYGYTF.

In this sample, this clone turned up a few times. The rearrangement uses TRBV4-3 and TRBJ1-6, with unresolved D. Trimming took off 0 bases at V and 9 bases at J, with 9 bases between the two ends. Germline CDR1 LGHNA, CDR2 YSLEER. The CDR3 covers 14 residues. In DNA, the CDR3 is TGCGCCAGCAGCCAAGAGGGTGGGAGTTCACCCCTCCACTTT. Amino acids: CASSQEGGSSPLHF.

A few counts support this clone. The gene calls are TRBV6-5 and TRBJ1-2, with TRBD1 identical over 9 bases. Germline CDR1 is MNHEY and CDR2 is SVGAGI. Trimming cost V 8 bases and J 4 bases; bases outside gene matches: 8. This CDR3 is built from 14 residues. The CDR3 coding sequence is TGTGCCAGCGGCCCGGGACAGGGCTCCTATGGCTACACCTTC. This encodes CASGPGQGSYGYTF.